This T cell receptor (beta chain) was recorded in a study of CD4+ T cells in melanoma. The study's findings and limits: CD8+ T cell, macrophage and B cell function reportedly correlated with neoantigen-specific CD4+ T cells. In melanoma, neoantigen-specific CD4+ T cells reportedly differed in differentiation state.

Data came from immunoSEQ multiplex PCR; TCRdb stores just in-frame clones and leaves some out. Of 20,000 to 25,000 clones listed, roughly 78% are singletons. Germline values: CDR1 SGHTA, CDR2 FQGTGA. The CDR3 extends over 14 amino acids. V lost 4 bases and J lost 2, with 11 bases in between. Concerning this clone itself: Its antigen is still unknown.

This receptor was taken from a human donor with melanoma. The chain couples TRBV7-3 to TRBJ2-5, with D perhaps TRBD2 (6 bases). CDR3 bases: TGTGCCAGCAGCTCCTCGACTAGTCAAGAGACCCAGTACTTC. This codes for CASSSSTSQETQYF. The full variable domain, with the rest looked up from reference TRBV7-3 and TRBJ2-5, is GAGVSQTPSNKVTEKGKYVELRCDPISGHTALYWYRQSLGQGPEFLIYFQGTGAADDSGLPNDRFFAVRPEGSVSTLKIQRTERGDSAVYLCASSSSTSQETQYFGPGTRLLVL.